This record looks at one T cell receptor beta chain sequence and its context. The antigen remains undetermined. CDR1 and CDR2 (germline): LNHDA, SQIVND (reference sequence). Trimming left V 8 bases short and J 3 bases short, with 13 bases between. CDR3 size: 13 residues. The record originates from a study of T cell responses to AZD1222 COVID-19 vaccine. General observations from the study: Targeting of unmutated variant regions was reportedly seen in nearly half of spike-specific TCRs. The peak T cell response came first, and repertoires were sampled only after it. Donors in the cohort were predominantly white British and more often female, and clonal diversity was possibly underestimated.

TCRdb keeps only in-frame clones here, not all; method: immunoSEQ multiplex PCR. The data hold fewer than 150,000 clones, with more than 80% observed a single time. This TCR was recovered from an adult in good health. This chain links TRBV19 with TRBJ2-5; a possible D gene is TRBD1 (6 bases). The sample here was peripheral blood, taken on day 0 of AZD1222 vaccination. The CDR3: CASSWDKKETQYF. Written as DNA, the CDR3 is TGTGCCAGTTCGTGGGACAAGAAAGAGACCCAGTACTTC.